The 14 T cell receptor beta chains below all came from one sample that was sequenced in a study of shared clonotypes between healthy human individuals. TCRdb's copy holds only in-frame clones and misses some; the assay was immunoSEQ multiplex PCR. The table shows fewer than 550,000 clones, with about 80% occurring only once. Sequenced input: PBMCs. The source of these receptors is a woman aged 40 to 55 in good health. Some clones in this sample may be carry-over from other donors' samples.

The chain is built from TRBV2 and TRBJ1-2, with TRBD1 identical over 10 bases. The CDR3 has 14 residues. Germline CDR1 is SNHLY and CDR2 is FYNNEI. V shed 7 bases and J 3 bases; nucleotides not matched to a gene: 5. The CDR3 sequence is CASKETGGDYGYTF. The CDR3, as DNA: TGTGCCAGCAAGGAGACAGGGGGCGACTATGGCTACACCTTC.

As regards this clone: This specimen includes other DNA sequences encoding the same CDR3. The chain has TRBV6-5 and TRBJ2-3; D call uncertain. V was shortened by 4 bases and J by 3 bases, with 8 bases between the two germline ends. Looked up from germline, CDR1 is MNHEY and CDR2 is SVGAGI. The CDR3 loop spans 13 amino acids. Here the CDR3 DNA reads TGTGCCAGCAGTTTACCCGGTACAGATACGCAGTATTTT. It is translated as CASSLPGTDTQYF.

This clone has just one count. The gene calls are TRBV15 and TRBJ2-2, with D possibly being TRBD2 (5 bases). The CDR3 totals 14 residues. Germline CDR1 is LNHNV and CDR2 is YYDKDF (reference sequence). Trimming removed 0 bases at V and 7 bases at J, with 9 bases between. CDR3 sequence: CATSRDEGGGELFF. DNA of the CDR3: TGTGCCACCAGCAGAGATGAGGGCGGCGGGGAGCTGTTTTTT.

This chain links TRBV15 with TRBJ2-5; 7 bases map to TRBD2. The CDR3 runs to 14 residues. V lost 0 bases and J lost 5; bases outside the gene matches: 3. Germline CDR1 and CDR2: LNHNV and YYDKDF (reference sequence). CDR3 nucleotide sequence: TGTGCCACCAGCAGAGATGCGGGAGAGGAGACCCAGTACTTC. Its translation: CATSRDAGEETQYF.

This chain links TRBV5-1 with TRBJ2-7, with TRBD2 identical over 9 bases. This CDR3 has 15 amino acids. CDR1 and CDR2 (germline): SGHRS, YFSETQ. V lost 3 bases to trimming and J lost 3 bases; unmatched junction nucleotides: 7. CDR3 in amino acids: CASSWTTSGNYEQYF. The CDR3 DNA follows: TGCGCCAGCAGCTGGACGACTAGCGGAAACTACGAGCAGTACTTC.

This clone has only a few counts. V gene TRBV6-5 combines with J gene TRBJ1-5, with D unresolved. Germline V gene data show CDR1 as MNHEY and CDR2 as SVGAGI. The CDR3 length is 14 residues. V was trimmed by 6 bases and J by 1 base, leaving 10 bases between them. The CDR3 nucleotides are TGTGCCAGCAGGAGGGTGGGGAGCAATCAGCCCCAGCATTTT. Its protein product is CASRRVGSNQPQHF.

V and J are TRBV18 and TRBJ2-5; possibly TRBD1 or TRBD2 for D (6 bases each). Germline lookup yields CDR1 KGHSH and CDR2 LQKENI. The CDR3 loop spans 13 amino acids. V was trimmed by 3 bases and J by 5 bases, leaving 10 bases between them. The CDR3 DNA is TGTGCCAGCTCACCTCGGAGGGGGGAGACCCAGTACTTC. Translated: CASSPRRGETQYF.

V and J are TRBV14 and TRBJ2-7, with 11 bases that match TRBD2. CDR3 length: 15 residues. V shed 4 bases, J shed 5 bases, and the junction held 7 bases outside the gene matches. Germline V gene lookup returns CDR1 SGHDN and CDR2 FVKESK. For the CDR3, the DNA is TGTGCCAGCAGCCCCCGACTAGCGGGATCCGACGAGCAGTACTTC. It is translated as CASSPRLAGSDEQYF.

The chain is built from TRBV5-4 and TRBJ2-1; 15 bases fit TRBD2. The CDR3 length is 19 residues. V gave up 4 bases and J gave up 7 bases; unmatched junction bases: 15. The germline gives CDR1 SGHNT, CDR2 YYREEE (reference sequence). The CDR3 protein is CASSPGLAGGPRGGNEQFF. The CDR3 region has the DNA TGTGCCAGCAGCCCGGGACTAGCGGGAGGCCCTCGGGGAGGGAATGAGCAGTTCTTC.

In its sample, this clone was seen many times. The V and J genes are TRBV10-2 and TRBJ2-7; 7 nucleotides agree with TRBD1. CDR1 and CDR2 (germline): WSHSY, SAAADI. Trimming at V came to 6 bases and at J to 6 bases, leaving 5 bases not matched to a gene. This CDR3 contains 12 residues. The CDR3 DNA is TGCGCCAGCAGGCAGGGGGACCGCGAGCAGTACTTC. This encodes CASRQGDREQYF.

V is TRBV7-6 and J is TRBJ2-1, with TRBD2 matching over 7 bases. The CDR3 is 14 amino acids. CDR1 is SGHVS, CDR2 FNYEAQ, per germline. Trimming took 4 bases from V and 8 from J; bases not matched to a gene: 8. CDR3: CASSSLGRGDEQFF. The CDR3 bases are TGTGCCAGCAGCTCACTGGGTCGGGGGGATGAGCAGTTCTTC.

This CDR3 reads CASSLSGPNTEAFF. The CDR3 nucleotides read TGTGCCAGCAGCTTATCGGGGCCCAACACTGAAGCTTTCTTT. V usage is TRBV7-2 and J usage is TRBJ1-1, with D perhaps TRBD1 (5 bases). Germline lookup yields CDR1 SGHTA and CDR2 FQGNSA. Deletions cut 2 bases from V and 2 bases from J, with 9 bases between. This CDR3 is built from 14 residues.

This clone was counted a few times. The genes are TRBV28 and TRBJ1-2, with unresolved D. CDR3 size: 12 residues. CDR1 is MDHEN and CDR2 is SYDVKM in the germline V gene. The chain's CDR3 is CAAGAGGKGYTF. As DNA, the CDR3 is TGTGCAGCTGGTGCGGGAGGGAAAGGCTACACCTTC.

This clone was recorded many times. The chain employs TRBV6-1 and TRBJ1-1; D is perhaps TRBD1 (5 bases). The V end was cut by 7 bases, the J end by 1 base, with 13 bases between. The CDR3 loop spans 14 amino acids. Germline assignment: CDR1 MNHNS and CDR2 SASEGT. The CDR3 sequence is CASTRTQENTEAFF. CDR3 in DNA: TGTGCCAGCACCCGAACACAGGAGAACACTGAAGCTTTCTTT.